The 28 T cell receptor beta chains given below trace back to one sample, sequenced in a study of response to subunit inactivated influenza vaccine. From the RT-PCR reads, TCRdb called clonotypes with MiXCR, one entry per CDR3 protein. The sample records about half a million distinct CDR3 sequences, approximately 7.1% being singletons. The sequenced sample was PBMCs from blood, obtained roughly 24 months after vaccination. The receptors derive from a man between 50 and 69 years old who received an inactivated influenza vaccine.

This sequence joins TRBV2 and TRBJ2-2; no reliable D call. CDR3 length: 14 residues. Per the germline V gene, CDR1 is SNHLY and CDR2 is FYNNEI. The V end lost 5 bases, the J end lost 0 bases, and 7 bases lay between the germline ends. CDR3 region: CASSLKPNTGELFF. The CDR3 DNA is TGTGCCAGCAGTTTAAAACCGAACACCGGGGAGCTGTTTTTT.

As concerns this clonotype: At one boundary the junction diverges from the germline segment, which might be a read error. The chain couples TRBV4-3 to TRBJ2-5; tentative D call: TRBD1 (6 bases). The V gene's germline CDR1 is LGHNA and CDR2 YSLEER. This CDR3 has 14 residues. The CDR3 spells CASSQADSKEAQYF. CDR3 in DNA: TGCGCCAGCAGCCAAGCGGACAGCAAAGAGGCCCAGTACTTC.

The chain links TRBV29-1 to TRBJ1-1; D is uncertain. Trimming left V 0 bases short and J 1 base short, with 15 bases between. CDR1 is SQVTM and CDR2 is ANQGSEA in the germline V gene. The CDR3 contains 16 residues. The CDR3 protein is CSVEESGRRGNTEAFF. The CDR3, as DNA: TGCAGCGTTGAAGAAAGCGGACGCCGCGGGAACACTGAAGCTTTCTTT.

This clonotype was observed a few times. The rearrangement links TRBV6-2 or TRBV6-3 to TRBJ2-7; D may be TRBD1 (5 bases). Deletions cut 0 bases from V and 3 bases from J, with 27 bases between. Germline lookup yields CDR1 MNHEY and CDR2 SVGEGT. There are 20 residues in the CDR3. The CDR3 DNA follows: TGTGCCAGCAGTTACTCGACGGAAGAGTACGACAGTTCAACTTTCTACGAGCAGTACTTC. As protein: CASSYSTEEYDSSTFYEQYF.

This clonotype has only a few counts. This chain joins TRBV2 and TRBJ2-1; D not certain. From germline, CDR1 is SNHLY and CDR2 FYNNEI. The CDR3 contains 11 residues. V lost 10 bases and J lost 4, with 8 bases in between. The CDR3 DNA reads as TGTGCCACTACGCTGTACAATGAGCAGTTCTTC. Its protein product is CATTLYNEQFF.

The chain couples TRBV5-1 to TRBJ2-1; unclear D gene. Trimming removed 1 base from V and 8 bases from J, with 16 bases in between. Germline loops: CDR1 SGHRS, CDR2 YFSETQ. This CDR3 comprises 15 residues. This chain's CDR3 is CASSLMVAPGDEQFF. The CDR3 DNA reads TGCGCCAGCAGCTTGATGGTAGCCCCTGGAGATGAGCAGTTCTTC. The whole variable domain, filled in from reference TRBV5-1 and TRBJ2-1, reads KAGVTQTPRYLIKTRGQQVTLSCSPISGHRSVSWYQQTPGQGLQFLFEYFSETQRNKGNFPGRFSGRQFSNSRSEMNVSTLELGDSALYLCASSLMVAPGDEQFFGPGTRLTVL.

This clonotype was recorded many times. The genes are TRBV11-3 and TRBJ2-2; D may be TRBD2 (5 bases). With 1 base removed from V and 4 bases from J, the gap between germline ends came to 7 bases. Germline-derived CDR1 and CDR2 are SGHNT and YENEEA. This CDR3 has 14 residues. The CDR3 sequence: CASSLGTFTGELFF. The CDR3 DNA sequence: TGTGCCAGCAGCTTAGGGACTTTCACCGGGGAGCTGTTTTTT.

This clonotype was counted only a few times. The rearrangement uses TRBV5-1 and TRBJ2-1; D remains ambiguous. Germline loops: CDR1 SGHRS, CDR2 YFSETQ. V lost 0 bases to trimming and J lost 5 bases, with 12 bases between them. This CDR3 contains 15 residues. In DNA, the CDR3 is TGCGCCAGCAGCTTGGGGCCCGTACCGAACAATGAGCAGTTCTTC. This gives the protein CASSLGPVPNNEQFF.

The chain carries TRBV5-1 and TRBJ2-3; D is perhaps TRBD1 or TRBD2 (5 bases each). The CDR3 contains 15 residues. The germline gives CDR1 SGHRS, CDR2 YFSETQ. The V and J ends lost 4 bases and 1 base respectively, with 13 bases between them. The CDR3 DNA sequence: TGCGCCAGCAGCCCTGGGACCAGGGGCACAGATACGCAGTATTTT. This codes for CASSPGTRGTDTQYF.

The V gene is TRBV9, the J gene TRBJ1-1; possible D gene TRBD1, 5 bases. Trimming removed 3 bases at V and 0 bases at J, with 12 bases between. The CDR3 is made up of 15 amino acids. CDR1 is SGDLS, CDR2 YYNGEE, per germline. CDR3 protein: CASSEATVLNTEAFF. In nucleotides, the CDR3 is TGTGCCAGCAGCGAGGCGACAGTTTTGAACACTGAAGCTTTCTTT. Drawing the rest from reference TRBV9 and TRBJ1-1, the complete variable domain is DSGVTQTPKHLITATGQRVTLRCSPRSGDLSVYWYQQSLDQGLQFLIQYYNGEERAKGNILERFSAQQFPDLHSELNLSSLELGDSALYFCASSEATVLNTEAFFGQGTRLTVV.

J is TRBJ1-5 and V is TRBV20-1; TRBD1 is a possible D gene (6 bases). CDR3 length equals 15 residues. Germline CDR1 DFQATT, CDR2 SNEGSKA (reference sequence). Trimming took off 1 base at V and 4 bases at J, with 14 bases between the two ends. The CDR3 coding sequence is TGCAGTGCTAGAGCCCCAGGGGCTCTGAATCAGCCCCAGCATTTT. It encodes CSARAPGALNQPQHF.

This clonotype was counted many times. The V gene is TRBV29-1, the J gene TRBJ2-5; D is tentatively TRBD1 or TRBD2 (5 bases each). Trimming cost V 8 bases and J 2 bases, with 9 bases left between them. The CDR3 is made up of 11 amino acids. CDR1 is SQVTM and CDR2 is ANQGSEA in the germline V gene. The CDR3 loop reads CSWGSQETQYF. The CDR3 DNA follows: TGCAGCTGGGGGTCGCAAGAGACCCAGTACTTC.

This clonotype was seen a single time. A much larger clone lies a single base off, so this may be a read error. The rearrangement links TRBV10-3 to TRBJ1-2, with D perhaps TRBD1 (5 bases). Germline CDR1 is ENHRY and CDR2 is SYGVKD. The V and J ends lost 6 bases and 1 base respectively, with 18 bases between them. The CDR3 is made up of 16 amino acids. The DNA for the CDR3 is TGTGCCATCAGCTTACCCGAGGGACGGGTTAACTATGGCTACACCTTC. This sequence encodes CAISLPEGRVNYGYTF.

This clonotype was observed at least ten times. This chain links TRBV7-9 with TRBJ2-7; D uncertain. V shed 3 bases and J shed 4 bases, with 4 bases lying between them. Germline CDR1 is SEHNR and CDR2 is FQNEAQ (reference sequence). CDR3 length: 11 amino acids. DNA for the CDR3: TGTGCCAGCAGCTTGTTGTACGAGCAGTACTTC. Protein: CASSLLYEQYF. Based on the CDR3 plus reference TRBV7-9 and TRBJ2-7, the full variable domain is DTGVSQNPRHKITKRGQNVTFRCDPISEHNRLYWYRQTLGQGPEFLTYFQNEAQLEKSRLLSDRFSAERPKGSFSTLEIQRTEQGDSAMYLCASSLLYEQYFGPGTRLTVT.

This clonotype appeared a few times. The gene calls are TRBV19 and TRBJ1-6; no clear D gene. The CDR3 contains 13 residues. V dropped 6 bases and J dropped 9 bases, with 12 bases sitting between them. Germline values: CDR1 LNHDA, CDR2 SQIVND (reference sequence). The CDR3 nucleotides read TGTGCCAGTAGATCGGGAGTCGGTTCACCCCTCCACTTT. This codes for CASRSGVGSPLHF.

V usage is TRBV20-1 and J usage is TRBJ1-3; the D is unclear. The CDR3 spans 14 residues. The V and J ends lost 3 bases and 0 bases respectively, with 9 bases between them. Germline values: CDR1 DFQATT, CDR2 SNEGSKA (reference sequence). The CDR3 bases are TGCAGTGCTAGTACGGATCTCTCTGGAAACACCATATATTTT. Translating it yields CSASTDLSGNTIYF.

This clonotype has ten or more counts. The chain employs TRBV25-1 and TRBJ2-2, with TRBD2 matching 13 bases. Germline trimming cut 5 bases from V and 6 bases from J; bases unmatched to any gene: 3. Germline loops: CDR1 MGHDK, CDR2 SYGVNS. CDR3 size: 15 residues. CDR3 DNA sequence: TGTGCCAGCAGTTCGGGACTAGCGGGGCCCGGGGAGCTGTTTTTT. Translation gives CASSSGLAGPGELFF.

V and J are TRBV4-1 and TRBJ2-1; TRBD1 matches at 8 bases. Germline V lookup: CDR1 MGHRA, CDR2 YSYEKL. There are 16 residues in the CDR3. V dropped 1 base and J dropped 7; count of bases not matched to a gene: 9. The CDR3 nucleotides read TGCGCCAGCAGCCAAGTGGGCAGGGGGCAGTCGAATGAGCAGTTCTTC. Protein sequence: CASSQVGRGQSNEQFF.

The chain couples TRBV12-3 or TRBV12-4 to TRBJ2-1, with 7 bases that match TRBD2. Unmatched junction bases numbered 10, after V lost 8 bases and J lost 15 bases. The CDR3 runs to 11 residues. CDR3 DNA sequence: TGTGCCAGCGGCCCCCGAGCGGGACCGTTCTTC. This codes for CASGPRAGPFF.

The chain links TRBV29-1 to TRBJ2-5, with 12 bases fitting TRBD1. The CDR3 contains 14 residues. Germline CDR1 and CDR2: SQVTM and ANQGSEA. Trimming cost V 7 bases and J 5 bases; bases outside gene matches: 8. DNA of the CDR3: TGCAGCGGCGGGGACAGGGGGCCGTGGGAGACCCAGTACTTC. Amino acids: CSGGDRGPWETQYF. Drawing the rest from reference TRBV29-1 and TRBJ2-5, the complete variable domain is SAVISQKPSRDICQRGTSLTIQCQVDSQVTMMFWYRQQPGQSLTLIATANQGSEATYESGFVIDKFPISRPNLTFSTLTVSNMSPEDSSIYLCSGGDRGPWETQYFGPGTRLLVL.

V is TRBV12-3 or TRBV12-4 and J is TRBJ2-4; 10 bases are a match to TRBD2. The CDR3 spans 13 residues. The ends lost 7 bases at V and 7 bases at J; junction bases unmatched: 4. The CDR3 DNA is TGTGCCAGCAAGCTAGCGGGAGAGAACATTCAGTACTTC. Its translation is CASKLAGENIQYF.

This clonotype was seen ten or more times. The CDR3 protein is CAITRENSVMNEQFF. The CDR3 DNA is TGTGCCATCACCCGGGAAAATAGCGTTATGAATGAGCAGTTCTTC. The chain has TRBV10-3 and TRBJ2-1; tentatively, D is TRBD2 (5 bases). V lost 7 bases and J 7 bases, leaving 20 bases between the germline ends. CDR1 and CDR2 (germline): ENHRY, SYGVKD. The CDR3 has 15 residues.

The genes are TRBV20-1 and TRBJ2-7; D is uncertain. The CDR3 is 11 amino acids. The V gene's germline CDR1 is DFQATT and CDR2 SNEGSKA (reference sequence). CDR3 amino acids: CRGRLHYEQYF. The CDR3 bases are TGCAGAGGTCGATTACACTACGAGCAGTACTTC.

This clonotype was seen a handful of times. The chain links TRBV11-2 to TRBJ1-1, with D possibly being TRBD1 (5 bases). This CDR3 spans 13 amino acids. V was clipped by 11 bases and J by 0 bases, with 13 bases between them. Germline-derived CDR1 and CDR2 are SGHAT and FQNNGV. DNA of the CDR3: TGTGCCGGGGGGGAAGCCATGAACACTGAAGCTTTCTTT. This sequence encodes CAGGEAMNTEAFF.

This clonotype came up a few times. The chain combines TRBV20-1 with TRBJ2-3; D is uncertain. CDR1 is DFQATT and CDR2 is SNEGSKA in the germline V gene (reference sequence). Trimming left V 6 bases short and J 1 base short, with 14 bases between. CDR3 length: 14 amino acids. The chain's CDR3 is CSAKERSGTDTQYF. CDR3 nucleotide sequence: TGCAGTGCAAAAGAGCGAAGCGGCACAGATACGCAGTATTTT.

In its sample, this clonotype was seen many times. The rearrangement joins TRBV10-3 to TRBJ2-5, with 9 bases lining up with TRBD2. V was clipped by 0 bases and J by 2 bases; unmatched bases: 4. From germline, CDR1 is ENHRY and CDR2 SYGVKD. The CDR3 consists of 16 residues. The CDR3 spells CAISESLAGAQETQYF. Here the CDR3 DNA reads TGTGCCATCAGTGAGTCCTTAGCGGGAGCGCAAGAGACCCAGTACTTC.

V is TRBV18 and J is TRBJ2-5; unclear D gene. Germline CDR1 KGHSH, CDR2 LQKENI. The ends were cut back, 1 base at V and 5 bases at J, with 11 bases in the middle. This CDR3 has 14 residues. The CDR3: CASSPQRFRETQYF. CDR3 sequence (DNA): TGTGCCAGCTCACCACAAAGGTTTCGGGAGACCCAGTACTTC.

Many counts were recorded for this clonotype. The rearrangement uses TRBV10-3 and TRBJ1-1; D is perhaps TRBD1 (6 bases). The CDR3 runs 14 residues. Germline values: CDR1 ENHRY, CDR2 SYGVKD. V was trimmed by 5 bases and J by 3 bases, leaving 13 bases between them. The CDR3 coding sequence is TGTGCCATCAGTTTACAGGGCGCCGACACTGAAGCTTTCTTT. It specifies CAISLQGADTEAFF.